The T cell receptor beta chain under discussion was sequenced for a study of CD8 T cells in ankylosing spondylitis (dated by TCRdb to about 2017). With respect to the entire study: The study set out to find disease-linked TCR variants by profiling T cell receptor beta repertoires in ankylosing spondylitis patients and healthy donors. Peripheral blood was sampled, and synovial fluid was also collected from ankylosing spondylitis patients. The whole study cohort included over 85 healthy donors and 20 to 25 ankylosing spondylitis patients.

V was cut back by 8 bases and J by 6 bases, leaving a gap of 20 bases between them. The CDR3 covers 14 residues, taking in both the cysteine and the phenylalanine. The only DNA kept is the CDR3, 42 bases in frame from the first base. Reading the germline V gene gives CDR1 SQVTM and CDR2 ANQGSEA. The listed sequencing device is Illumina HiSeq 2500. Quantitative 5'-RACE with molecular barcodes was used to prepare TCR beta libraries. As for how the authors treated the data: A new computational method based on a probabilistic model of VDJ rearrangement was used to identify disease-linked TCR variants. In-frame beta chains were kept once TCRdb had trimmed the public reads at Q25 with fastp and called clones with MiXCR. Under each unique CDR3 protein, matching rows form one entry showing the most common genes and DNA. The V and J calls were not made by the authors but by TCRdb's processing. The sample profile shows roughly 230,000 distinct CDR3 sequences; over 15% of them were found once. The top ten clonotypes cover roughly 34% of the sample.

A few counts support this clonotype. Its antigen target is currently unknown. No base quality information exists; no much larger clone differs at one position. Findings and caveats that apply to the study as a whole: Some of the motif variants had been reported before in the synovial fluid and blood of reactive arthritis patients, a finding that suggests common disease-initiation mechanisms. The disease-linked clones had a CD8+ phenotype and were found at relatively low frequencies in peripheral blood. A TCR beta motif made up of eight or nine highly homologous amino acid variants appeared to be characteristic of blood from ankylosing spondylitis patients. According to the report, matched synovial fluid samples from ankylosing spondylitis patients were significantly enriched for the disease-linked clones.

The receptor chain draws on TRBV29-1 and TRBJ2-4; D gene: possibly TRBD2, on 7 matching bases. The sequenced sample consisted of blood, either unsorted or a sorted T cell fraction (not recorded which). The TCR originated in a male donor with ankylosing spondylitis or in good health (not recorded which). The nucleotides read TGCAGCATCGCTGAGGTAGGGGGGGGAAACATTCAGTACTTC. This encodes CSIAEVGGGNIQYF.